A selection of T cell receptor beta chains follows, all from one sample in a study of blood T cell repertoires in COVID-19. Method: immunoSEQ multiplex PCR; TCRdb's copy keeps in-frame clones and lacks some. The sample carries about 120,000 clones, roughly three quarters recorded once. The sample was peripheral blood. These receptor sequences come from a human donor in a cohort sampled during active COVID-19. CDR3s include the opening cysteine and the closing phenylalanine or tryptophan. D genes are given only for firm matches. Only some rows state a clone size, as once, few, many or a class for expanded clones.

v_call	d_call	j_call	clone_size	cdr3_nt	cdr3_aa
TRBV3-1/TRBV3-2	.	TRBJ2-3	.	TGTGCCAGCAGCCAAGCCCTTACAGATACGCAGTATTTT	CASSQALTDTQYF
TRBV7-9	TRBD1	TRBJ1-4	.	TGTGCCAGCAGCTTCCAGACAGGGGACGCTGAAAAACTGTTTTTT	CASSFQTGDAEKLFF
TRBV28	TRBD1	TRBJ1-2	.	TGTGCCAGCAGTCCGACAGGGTTTAGCTATGGCTACACCTTC	CASSPTGFSYGYTF
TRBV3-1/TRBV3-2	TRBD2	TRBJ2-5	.	TGTGCCAGCAGCTTTACTAGCGGGGGACAAGAGACCCAGTACTTC	CASSFTSGGQETQYF
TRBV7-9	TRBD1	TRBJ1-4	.	TGTGCCAGCAGCCTAGGGACAGGGGTGGAAAAACTGTTTTTT	CASSLGTGVEKLFF
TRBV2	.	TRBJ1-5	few	TGTGCCAGCAGTGTTCAGGGATGGAGCAATCAGCCCCAGCATTTT	CASSVQGWSNQPQHF
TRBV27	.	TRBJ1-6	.	TGTGCCAGCAGTTTAACCGTCGCGGGCGTATCACCCCTCCACTTT	CASSLTVAGVSPLHF
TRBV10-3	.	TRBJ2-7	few	TGTGCCATCAGTGAAGGTCCGACAGGCAACTCCTACGAGCAGTACTTC	CAISEGPTGNSYEQYF
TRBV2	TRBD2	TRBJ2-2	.	TGTGCCAGCAGTTTAGCGGGGAACACCGGGGAGCTGTTTTTT	CASSLAGNTGELFF
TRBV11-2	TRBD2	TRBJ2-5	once	TGTGCCAGCAGCCCGGCCCGGGCGGGGGGTTTCGAGACCCAGTACTTC	CASSPARAGGFETQYF
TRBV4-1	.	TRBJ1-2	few	TGCGCCAGCAGCCAAGATCCGACAGCCTATGGCTACACCTTC	CASSQDPTAYGYTF
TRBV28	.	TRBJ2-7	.	TGTGCCAGCAATGAATCGAGGGACGAGCAGTACTTC	CASNESRDEQYF
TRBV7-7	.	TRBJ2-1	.	TGTGCTAGCAGCTCCCTCGACATGAACAATGAGCAGTTCTTC	CASSSLDMNNEQFF
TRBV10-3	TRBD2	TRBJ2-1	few	TGTGCCACCTACGGCTCTAGCGGGAGGCATGAGCAGTTCTTC	CATYGSSGRHEQFF
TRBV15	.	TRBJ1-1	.	TGTGCCACCAGCAGATCAAAGGGGGTCAACGCTGAAGCTTTCTTT	CATSRSKGVNAEAFF
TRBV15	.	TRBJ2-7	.	TGTGCCACCAGCGATAGTAACGAGCAGTACTTC	CATSDSNEQYF
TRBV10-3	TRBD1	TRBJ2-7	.	TGTGCCATCAGTGACACGGGACAGGGGTCCTACGAGCAGTACTTC	CAISDTGQGSYEQYF
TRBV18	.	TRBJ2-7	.	TGTGCCAGCTCACCAGAACAGGGTGTTTACGAGCAGTACTTC	CASSPEQGVYEQYF
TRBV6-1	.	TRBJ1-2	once	TGTGCCAGCAGTGAAAACGGGGGATATGGCTACACCTTC	CASSENGGYGYTF
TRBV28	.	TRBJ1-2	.	TGTGCCAGCAGGCAGGACACAGGCATCGGGGGCTACACCTTC	CASRQDTGIGGYTF
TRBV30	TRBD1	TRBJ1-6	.	TGTGCCTGGATGCTTCTAACAGGGGGGAATTCACCCCTCCACTTT	CAWMLLTGGNSPLHF
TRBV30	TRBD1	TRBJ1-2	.	TGTGCCTGGAGTAAAAAAATAACAGGGGGCGCGGGGTGGTATGGCTACACCTTC	CAWSKKITGGAGWYGYTF
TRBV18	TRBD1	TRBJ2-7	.	TGTGCCAGCTCACCAGGTGGACAGGGGAGTTCCTACGAGCAGTACTTC	CASSPGGQGSSYEQYF
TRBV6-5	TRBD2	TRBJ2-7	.	TGTGCCAGCAGCGGACTACCAGCGGGAGGGCGCGAGCAGTACTTC	CASSGLPAGGREQYF
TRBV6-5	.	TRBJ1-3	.	TGTGCCAGCAGTCCCTGGGGGGAGATTGGAAACACCATATATTTT	CASSPWGEIGNTIYF
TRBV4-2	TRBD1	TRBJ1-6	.	TGTGCCAGCAGCCAAGACCGGCAGGGGGTCGGTTCACCCCTCCACTTT	CASSQDRQGVGSPLHF
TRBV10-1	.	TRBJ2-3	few	TGCGCCAGCGGGGATGGAGGGACAGATACGCAGTATTTT	CASGDGGTDTQYF
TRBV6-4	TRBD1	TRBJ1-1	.	TGTGCCAGCAGTGACACCGGGACAGGGAATACTGAAGCTTTCTTT	CASSDTGTGNTEAFF
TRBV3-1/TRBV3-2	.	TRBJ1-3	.	TGTGCCAGCAGCCAAGGGGGGCCGGACACCATATATTTT	CASSQGGPDTIYF
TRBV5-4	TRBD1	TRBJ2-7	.	TGTGCCAGCAGCTCGTCGGGACAGCGCTACGAGCAGTACTTC	CASSSSGQRYEQYF
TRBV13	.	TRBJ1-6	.	TGTGCCAGCAGCTTAGCAGAAGCACCCCTCCACTTT	CASSLAEAPLHF
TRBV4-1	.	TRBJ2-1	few	TGCGCCAGCAGCCAAGAACTATACAATGAGCAGTTCTTC	CASSQELYNEQFF
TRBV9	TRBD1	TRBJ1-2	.	TGTGCCAGCAGCGTAGGGGACAGGGGCATCGGACTCTATGGCTACACCTTC	CASSVGDRGIGLYGYTF
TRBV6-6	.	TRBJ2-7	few	TGTGCCAGCAGTTACTCCGCAGGGGGAGGCCACTACGAGCAGTACTTC	CASSYSAGGGHYEQYF
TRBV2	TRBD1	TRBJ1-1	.	TGTGCCAGCAGGTACAGGGGGCGGAACTTCGGAACTGAAGCTTTCTTT	CASRYRGRNFGTEAFF
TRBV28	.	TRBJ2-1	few	TGTGCCAGCAGTGTACTCCATGAGCAGTTCTTC	CASSVLHEQFF
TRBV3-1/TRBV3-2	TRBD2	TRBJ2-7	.	TGTGCCAGCAGCCTGGATAGCGGGAGCTCCTACGAGCAGTACTTC	CASSLDSGSSYEQYF
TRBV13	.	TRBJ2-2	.	TGTGCCAGCAGCTTAGGTCCAGGAGAGCTGTTTTTT	CASSLGPGELFF
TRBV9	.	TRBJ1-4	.	TGTGCCAGCAGCGTAGGCGGGGCAGGAGTTAATGAAAAACTGTTTTTT	CASSVGGAGVNEKLFF
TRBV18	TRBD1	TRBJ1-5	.	TGTGCCAGCTCACCAGAGAGACAGGGTGATCAGCCCCAGCATTTT	CASSPERQGDQPQHF
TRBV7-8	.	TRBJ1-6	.	TGTGCCAGCAGCTTAGCGCGTCGTGGCAGGGGAGCCCGTAATTCACCCCTCCACTTT	CASSLARRGRGARNSPLHF
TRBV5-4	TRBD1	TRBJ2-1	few	TGTGCCAGCAGCTTGCCGCCGGGACAGGGGGCAACCCCGGCCGACAATGAGCAGTTCTTC	CASSLPPGQGATPADNEQFF
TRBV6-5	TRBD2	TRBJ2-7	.	TGTGCCAGCAATGGGGCGGGAGGCTCCTACGAGCAGTACTTC	CASNGAGGSYEQYF
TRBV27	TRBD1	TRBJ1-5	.	TGTGCCAGCGGCGGACAGGCCTCGCCCCAGCATTTT	CASGGQASPQHF
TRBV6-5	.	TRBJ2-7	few	TGTGCCAGCGGACCAGGGTACGAGCAGTACTTC	CASGPGYEQYF
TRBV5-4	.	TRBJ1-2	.	TGTGCCAGCAGCTTACAGGGAACAGTCTATGGCTACACCTTC	CASSLQGTVYGYTF
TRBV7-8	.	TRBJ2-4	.	TGTGCCAGCAGCTTAGAAGGGGCCATCGGAAACATTCAGTACTTC	CASSLEGAIGNIQYF
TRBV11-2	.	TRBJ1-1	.	TGTGCCAGCAGCAAGGCAGGGATCAACACTGAAGCTTTCTTT	CASSKAGINTEAFF
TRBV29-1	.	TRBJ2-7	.	TGCAGCGTCGGACACGAAGGCCTCGAGCAGTACTTC	CSVGHEGLEQYF
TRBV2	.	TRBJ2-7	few	TGTGCCAGCAGTGCAGTTTCCTACGAGCAGTACTTC	CASSAVSYEQYF
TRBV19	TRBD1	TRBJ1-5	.	TGTGCCAGTAGCTTGGCGACAGGGGGTGCGGTGTCCCAGCATTTT	CASSLATGGAVSQHF
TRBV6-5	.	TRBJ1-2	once	TGTGCCAGCAGCCCACAGGGAATCAATCGCTATGGCTACACCTTC	CASSPQGINRYGYTF
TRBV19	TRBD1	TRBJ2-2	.	TGTGCCAGTAGTTTCCGGGACAGGGGTCCCGGGGAGCTGTTTTTT	CASSFRDRGPGELFF
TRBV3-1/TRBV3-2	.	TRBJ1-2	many	TGTGCCAGCAAAGACGGAGGTTCGTCAGGCTACACCTTC	CASKDGGSSGYTF
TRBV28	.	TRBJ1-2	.	TGTGCCAGCAGTTCCCCCGGGGTTAACTATGGCTACACCTTC	CASSSPGVNYGYTF